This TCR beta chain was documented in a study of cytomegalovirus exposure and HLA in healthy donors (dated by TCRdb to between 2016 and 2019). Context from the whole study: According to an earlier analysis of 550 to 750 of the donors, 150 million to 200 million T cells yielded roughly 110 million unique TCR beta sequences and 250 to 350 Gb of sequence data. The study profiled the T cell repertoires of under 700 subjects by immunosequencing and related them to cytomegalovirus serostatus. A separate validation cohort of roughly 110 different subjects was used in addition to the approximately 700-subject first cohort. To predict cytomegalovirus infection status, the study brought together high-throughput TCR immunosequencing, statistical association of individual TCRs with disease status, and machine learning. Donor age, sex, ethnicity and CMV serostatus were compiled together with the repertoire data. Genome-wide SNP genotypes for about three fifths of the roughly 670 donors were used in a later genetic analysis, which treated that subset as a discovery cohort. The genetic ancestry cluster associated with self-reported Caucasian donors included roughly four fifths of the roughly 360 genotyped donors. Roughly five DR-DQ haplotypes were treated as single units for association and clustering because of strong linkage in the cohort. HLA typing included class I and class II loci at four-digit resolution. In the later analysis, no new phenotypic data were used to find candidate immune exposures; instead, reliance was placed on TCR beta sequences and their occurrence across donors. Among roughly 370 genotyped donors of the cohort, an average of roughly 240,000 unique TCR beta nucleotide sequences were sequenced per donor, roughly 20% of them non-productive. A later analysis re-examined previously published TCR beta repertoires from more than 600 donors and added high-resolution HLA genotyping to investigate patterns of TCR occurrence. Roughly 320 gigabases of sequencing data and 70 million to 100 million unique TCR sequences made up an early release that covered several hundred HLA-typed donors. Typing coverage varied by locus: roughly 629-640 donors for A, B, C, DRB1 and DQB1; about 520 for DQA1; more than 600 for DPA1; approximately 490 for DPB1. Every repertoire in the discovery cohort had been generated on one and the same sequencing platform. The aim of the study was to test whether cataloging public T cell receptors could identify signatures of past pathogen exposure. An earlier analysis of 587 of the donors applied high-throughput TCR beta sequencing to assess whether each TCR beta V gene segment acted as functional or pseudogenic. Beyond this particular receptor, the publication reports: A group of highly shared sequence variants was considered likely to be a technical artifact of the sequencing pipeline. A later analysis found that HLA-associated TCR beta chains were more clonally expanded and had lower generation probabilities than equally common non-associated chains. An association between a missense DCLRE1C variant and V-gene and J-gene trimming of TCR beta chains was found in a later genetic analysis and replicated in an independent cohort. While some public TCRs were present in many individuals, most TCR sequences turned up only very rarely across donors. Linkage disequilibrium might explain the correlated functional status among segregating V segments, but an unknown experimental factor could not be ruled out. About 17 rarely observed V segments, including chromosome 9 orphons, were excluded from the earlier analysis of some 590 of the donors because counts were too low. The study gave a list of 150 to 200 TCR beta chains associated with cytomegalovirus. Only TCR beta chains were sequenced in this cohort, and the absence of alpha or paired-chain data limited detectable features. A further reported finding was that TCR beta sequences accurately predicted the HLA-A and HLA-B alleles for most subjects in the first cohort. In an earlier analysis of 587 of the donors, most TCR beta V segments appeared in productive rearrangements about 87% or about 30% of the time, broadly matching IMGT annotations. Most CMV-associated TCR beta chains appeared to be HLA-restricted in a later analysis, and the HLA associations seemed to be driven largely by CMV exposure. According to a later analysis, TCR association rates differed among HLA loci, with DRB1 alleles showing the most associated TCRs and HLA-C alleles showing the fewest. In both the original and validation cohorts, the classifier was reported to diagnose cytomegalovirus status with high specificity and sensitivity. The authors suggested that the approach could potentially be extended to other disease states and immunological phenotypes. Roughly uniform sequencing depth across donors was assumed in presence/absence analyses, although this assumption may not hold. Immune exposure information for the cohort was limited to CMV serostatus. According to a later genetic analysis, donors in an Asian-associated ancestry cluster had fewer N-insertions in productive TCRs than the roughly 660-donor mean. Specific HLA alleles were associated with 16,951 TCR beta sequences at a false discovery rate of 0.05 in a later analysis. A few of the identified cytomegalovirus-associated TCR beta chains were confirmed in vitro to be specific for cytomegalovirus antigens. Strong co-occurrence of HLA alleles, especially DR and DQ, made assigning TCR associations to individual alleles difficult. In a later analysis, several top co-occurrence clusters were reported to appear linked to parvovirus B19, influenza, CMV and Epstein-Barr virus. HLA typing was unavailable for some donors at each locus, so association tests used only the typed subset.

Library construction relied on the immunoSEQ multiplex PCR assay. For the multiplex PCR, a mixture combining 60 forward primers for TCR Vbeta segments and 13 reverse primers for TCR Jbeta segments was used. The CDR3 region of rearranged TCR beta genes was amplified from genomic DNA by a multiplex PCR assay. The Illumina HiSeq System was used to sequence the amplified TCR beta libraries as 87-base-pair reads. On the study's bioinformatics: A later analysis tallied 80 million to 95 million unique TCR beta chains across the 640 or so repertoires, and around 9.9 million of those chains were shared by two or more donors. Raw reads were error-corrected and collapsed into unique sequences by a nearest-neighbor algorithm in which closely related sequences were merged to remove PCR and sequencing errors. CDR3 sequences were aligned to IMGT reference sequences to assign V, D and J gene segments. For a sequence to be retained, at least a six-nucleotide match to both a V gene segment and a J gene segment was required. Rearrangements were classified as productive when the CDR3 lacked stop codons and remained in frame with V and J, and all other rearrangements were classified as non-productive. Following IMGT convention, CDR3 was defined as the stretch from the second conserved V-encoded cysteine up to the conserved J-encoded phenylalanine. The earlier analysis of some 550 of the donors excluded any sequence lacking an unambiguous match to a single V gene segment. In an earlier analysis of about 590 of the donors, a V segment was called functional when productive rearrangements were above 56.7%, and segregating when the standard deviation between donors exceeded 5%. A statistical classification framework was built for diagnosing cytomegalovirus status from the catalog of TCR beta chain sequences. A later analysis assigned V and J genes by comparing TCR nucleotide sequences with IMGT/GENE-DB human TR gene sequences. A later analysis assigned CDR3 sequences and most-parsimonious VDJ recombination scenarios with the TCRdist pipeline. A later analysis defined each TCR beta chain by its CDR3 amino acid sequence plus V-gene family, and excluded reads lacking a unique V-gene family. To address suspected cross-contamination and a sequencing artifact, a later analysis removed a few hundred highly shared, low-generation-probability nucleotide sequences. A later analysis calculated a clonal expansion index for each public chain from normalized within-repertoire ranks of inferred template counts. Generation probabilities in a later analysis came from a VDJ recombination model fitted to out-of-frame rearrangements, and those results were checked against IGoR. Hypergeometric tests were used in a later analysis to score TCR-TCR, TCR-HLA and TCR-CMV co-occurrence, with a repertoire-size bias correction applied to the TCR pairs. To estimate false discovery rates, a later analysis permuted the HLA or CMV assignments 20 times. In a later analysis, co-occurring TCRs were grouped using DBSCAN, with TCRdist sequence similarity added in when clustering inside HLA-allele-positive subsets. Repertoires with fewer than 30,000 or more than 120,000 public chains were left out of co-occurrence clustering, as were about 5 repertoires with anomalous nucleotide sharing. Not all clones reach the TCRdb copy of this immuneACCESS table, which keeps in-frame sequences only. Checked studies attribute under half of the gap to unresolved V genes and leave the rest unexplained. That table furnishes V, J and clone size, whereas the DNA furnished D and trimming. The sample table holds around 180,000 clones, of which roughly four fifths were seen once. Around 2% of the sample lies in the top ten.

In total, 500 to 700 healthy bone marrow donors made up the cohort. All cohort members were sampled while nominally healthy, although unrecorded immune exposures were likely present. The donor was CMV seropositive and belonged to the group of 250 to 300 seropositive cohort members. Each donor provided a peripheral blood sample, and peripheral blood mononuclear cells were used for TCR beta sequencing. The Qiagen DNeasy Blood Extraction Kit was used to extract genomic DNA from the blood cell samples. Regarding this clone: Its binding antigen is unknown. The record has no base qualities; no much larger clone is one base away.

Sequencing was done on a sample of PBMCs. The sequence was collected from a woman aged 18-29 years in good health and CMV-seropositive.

The CDR3 region reads CASSTPTGGEGETQYF. Read as DNA, the sequence is TGCGCCAGCAGCACTCCGACGGGAGGGGAGGGAGAGACCCAGTACTTC. Rearrangement joined TRBV5-1 to TRBJ2-5; 8 of the junction bases match TRBD2. CDR3 length: 16 amino acids, cysteine to phenylalanine. Only CDR3 DNA is held: 48 bases, read in frame from base 1. V and J are trimmed by 4 bases and 4 bases, and the gene matches miss 12 bases of the junction. CDR1 and CDR2, per the germline V gene, are SGHRS and YFSETQ.